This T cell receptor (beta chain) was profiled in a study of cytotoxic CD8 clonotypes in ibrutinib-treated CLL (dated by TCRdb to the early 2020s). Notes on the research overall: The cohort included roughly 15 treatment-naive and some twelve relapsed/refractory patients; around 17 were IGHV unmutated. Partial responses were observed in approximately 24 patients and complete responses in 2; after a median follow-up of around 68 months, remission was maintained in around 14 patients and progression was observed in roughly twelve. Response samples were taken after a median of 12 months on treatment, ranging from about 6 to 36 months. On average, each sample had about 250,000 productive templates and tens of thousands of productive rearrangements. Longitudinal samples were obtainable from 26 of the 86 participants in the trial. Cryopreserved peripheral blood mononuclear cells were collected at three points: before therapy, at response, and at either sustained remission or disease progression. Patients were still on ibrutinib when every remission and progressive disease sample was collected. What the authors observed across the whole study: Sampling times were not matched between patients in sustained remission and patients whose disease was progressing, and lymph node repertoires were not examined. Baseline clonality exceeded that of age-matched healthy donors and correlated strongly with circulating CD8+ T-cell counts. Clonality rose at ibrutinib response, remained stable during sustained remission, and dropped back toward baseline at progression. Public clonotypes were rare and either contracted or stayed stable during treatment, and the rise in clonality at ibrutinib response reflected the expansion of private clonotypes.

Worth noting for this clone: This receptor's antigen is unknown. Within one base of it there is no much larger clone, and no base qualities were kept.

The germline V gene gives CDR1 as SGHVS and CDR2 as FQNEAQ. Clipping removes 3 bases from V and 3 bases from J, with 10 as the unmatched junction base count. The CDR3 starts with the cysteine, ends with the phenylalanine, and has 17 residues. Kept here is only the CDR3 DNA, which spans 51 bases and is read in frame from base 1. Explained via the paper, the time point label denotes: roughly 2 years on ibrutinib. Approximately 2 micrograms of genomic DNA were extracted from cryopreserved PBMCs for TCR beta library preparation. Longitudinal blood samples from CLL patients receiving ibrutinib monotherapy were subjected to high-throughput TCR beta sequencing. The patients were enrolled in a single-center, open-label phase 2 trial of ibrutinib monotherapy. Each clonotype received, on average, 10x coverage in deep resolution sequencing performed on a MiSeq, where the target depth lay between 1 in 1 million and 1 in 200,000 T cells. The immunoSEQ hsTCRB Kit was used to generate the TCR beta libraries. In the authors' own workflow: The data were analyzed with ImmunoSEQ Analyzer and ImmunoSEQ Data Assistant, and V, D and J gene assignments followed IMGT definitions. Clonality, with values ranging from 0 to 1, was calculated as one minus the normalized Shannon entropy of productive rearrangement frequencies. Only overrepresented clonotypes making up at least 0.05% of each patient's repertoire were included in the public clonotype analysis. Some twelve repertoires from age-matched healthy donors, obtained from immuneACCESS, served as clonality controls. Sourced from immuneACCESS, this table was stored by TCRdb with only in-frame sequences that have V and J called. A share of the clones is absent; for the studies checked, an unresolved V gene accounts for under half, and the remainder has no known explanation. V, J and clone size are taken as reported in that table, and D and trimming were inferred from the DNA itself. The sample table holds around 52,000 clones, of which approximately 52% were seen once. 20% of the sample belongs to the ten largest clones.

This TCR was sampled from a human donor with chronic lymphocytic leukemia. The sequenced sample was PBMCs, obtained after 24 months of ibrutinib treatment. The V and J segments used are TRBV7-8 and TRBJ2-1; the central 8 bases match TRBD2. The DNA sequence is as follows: TGTGCCAGCAGCTTTGAACTTGGGACTAGTGGCTACAATGAGCAGTTCTTC. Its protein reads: CASSFELGTSGYNEQFF. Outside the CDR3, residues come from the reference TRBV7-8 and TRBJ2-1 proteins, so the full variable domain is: GAGVSQSPRYKVAKRGQDVALRCDPISGHVSLFWYQQALGQGPEFLTYFQNEAQLDKSGLPSDRFFAERPEGSVSTLKIQRTQQEDSAVYLCASSFELGTSGYNEQFFGPGTRLTVL.